A single sample gave rise to the 22 T cell receptor beta chains below, sequenced in a study of post-analysis software for immune sequencing data. Points from the study as a whole: The study found TRBV5-6, TRBV5-1 and TRBV20-1 among a few TRBV segments more frequent in patients than controls.

Unique molecular identifiers were present in the TCR beta cDNA libraries. TCRdb itself ran the PCR reads through MiXCR, one entry per CDR3 protein. Of roughly 730,000 distinct CDR3 sequences detected, about 27% appear once; the ten largest clones hold around 0.56%. These TCRs are of unknown antigen specificity. The sequenced material came from blood. The receptors here all came from a girl between 5 and 17 years old with multiple sclerosis.

To note about this clonotype: One end of the junction is discordant with germline, which a read error may explain. This chain connects TRBV10-3 to TRBJ1-2; D not resolved. The germline V gene has CDR1 ENHRY and CDR2 SYGVKD. The CDR3 totals 15 residues. In DNA form, the CDR3 reads TGTGCCACCAGTGAGTCTATGGGGTTCGACTATGGCTACACCTTC. Translated: CATSESMGFDYGYTF.

This clonotype was observed a few times. This rearrangement joins TRBV2 to TRBJ2-7; TRBD2 matches 7 bases. The V and J ends lost 3 bases and 3 bases, in that order; junction bases with no gene match: 8. The CDR3 spans 15 residues. Germline assignment: CDR1 SNHLY and CDR2 FYNNEI. The CDR3 loop reads CASSELGLADYEQYF. CDR3 bases: TGTGCCAGCAGTGAGTTGGGGCTAGCGGACTACGAGCAGTACTTC.

In its sample, this clonotype was seen a few times. V usage is TRBV7-8 and J usage is TRBJ2-3; 7 positions match TRBD1. Germline CDR1 reads SGHVS; CDR2 reads FQNEAQ. The CDR3 length is 15 residues. V was clipped by 5 bases and J by 2 bases; unmatched bases: 7. CDR3 protein: CASSDRDRYTDTQYF. CDR3 coding DNA: TGTGCCAGCAGCGACCGGGACAGATACACAGATACGCAGTATTTT. The whole variable domain, remainder taken from reference TRBV7-8 and TRBJ2-3, is GAGVSQSPRYKVAKRGQDVALRCDPISGHVSLFWYQQALGQGPEFLTYFQNEAQLDKSGLPSDRFFAERPEGSVSTLKIQRTQQEDSAVYLCASSDRDRYTDTQYFGPGTRLTVL.

V and J are TRBV20-1 and TRBJ2-4; possible D gene TRBD1, 6 bases. The ends were cut back, 6 bases at V and 5 bases at J, with 11 bases in the middle. This CDR3 region has 12 residues. The germline V gene encodes CDR1 DFQATT and CDR2 SNEGSKA (reference sequence). Here the CDR3 reads CSAQQGQNIQYF. The CDR3, as DNA: TGCAGTGCACAACAGGGCCAAAACATTCAGTACTTC.

This clonotype was seen once. This rearrangement joins TRBV12-3 or TRBV12-4 to TRBJ1-3; the D gene is possibly TRBD1 (5 bases). This CDR3 region has 15 residues. V was shortened by 6 bases and J by 0 bases, with 12 bases between the two germline ends. This chain's CDR3 is CASRTGTSSGNTIYF. The CDR3 nucleotides are TGTGCCAGCAGGACGGGGACGTCCTCTGGAAACACCATATATTTT.

In the case of this clonotype: The germline gene is not matched at one end of the junction; a read error may be the cause. The chain joins TRBV5-1 to TRBJ1-1, with D possibly being TRBD1 (6 bases). The CDR3 loop spans 15 amino acids. CDR1 is SGHRS and CDR2 is YFSETQ in the germline V gene. CDR3 region: CASSYGGAGDTGAFF. In nucleotides, the CDR3 is TGCGCCAGCAGCTACGGGGGGGCTGGGGACACTGGAGCTTTCTTT.

Remarks on this clonotype: Germline is not matched at one junction end, which may reflect a read error. The chain uses TRBV7-2 and TRBJ2-7; D is uncertain. The germline V gene has CDR1 SGHTA and CDR2 FQGNSA. This CDR3 comprises 14 residues. CDR3 protein: CASSLDAWNYERYF. The CDR3 region has the DNA TGTGCCAGCAGCTTAGACGCCTGGAACTACGAGCGGTACTTC.

V usage is TRBV6-6 and J usage is TRBJ1-5; 7 bases align to TRBD1. The trim removed 4 bases at V and 5 bases at J, leaving 5 bases unmatched. The CDR3 has 14 amino acids. Germline-derived CDR1 and CDR2 are MNHNY and SVGAGI (reference sequence). CDR3 sequence: CASSSDRVYQPQHF. The CDR3 DNA sequence: TGTGCCAGCAGTTCTGACAGGGTTTATCAGCCCCAGCATTTT.

The table lists this clonotype with a few counts. The V and J genes are TRBV10-3 and TRBJ2-5, with a tentative D call TRBD2 (6 bases). There are 15 residues in the CDR3. V was trimmed by 0 bases and J by 2 bases, leaving 10 bases between them. CDR1 is ENHRY, CDR2 SYGVKD, per germline. CDR3 sequence (DNA): TGTGCCATCAGTGAGTCGGAGGCGGGGCAAGAGACCCAGTACTTC. This encodes CAISESEAGQETQYF.

This clonotype came up many times. This chain uses TRBV20-1 with TRBJ2-5; D not certain. Trimming left V 0 bases short and J 1 base short, with 12 bases between. CDR1 is DFQATT, CDR2 SNEGSKA, per germline (reference sequence). This CDR3 comprises 15 residues. CDR3 nucleotide sequence: TGCAGTGCTAGAGATATCCAGTTGCCCCAAGAGACCCAGTACTTC. Its translation: CSARDIQLPQETQYF.

This clonotype was counted a few times. The V call is TRBV12-3 or TRBV12-4, the J call TRBJ2-3, with 11 bases identical to TRBD2. The CDR3 contains 16 residues. The junction had 5 bases not matched to a gene; V was cut back by 4 bases and J by 2 bases. CDR3 amino acids: CASSSQTSGNTDTQYF. The CDR3 DNA sequence: TGTGCCAGCAGTTCCCAGACTAGCGGGAACACAGATACGCAGTATTTT.

V usage is TRBV15 and J usage is TRBJ2-7, with TRBD1 matching 9 bases. J lost 2 bases, V lost 6 bases, and 8 bases had no gene match. The CDR3 sequence is 15 residues long. Germline CDR1 is LNHNV and CDR2 is YYDKDF (reference sequence). The CDR3, as DNA: TGTGCCACCAGATCGGGACAGGGTATCCCCTACGAGCAGTACTTC. As protein: CATRSGQGIPYEQYF.

This clonotype was observed a handful of times. The V call is TRBV7-2, the J call TRBJ2-1; perhaps D is TRBD1 or TRBD2 (5 bases each). In germline, CDR1 is SGHTA, CDR2 FQGNSA. This CDR3 comprises 15 residues. Trimming removed 2 bases at V and 5 bases at J, with 13 bases between. CDR3 nucleotide sequence: TGTGCCAGCAGCTTAAGCCCGGGGCTACACAATGAGCAGTTCTTC. Translation: CASSLSPGLHNEQFF. The variable domain in full, completed from reference TRBV7-2 and TRBJ2-1, reads GAGVSQSPSNKVTEKGKDVELRCDPISGHTALYWYRQSLGQGLEFLIYFQGNSAPDKSGLPSDRFSAERTGGSVSTLTIQRTQQEDSAVYLCASSLSPGLHNEQFFGPGTRLTVL.

CDR3 residues: CASSYPRTGGNNQPQHF. The DNA of the CDR3 is TGTGCCAGCAGTTACCCCCGGACAGGGGGTAACAATCAGCCCCAGCATTTT. The chain combines TRBV6-6 with TRBJ1-5; 10 bases agree with TRBD1. The trim removed 2 bases at V and 3 bases at J, leaving 7 bases unmatched. The CDR3 has 17 amino acids. The germline CDR1 and CDR2 sequences are MNHNY and SVGAGI (reference sequence).

The sample holds a few counts of this clonotype. The chain recombines TRBV5-1 with TRBJ1-4; D unresolved. Germline loops: CDR1 SGHRS, CDR2 YFSETQ. Trimming stripped 2 bases from V and 4 bases from J, with 9 bases between. The CDR3 runs to 14 residues. The CDR3 coding sequence is TGCGCCAGCAGCTTCGAACGGTATAATGAAAAACTGTTTTTT. This codes for CASSFERYNEKLFF.

The V call is TRBV24-1, the J call TRBJ2-2, with TRBD1 matching 7 bases. From germline, CDR1 is KGHDR and CDR2 SFDVKD. Trimming at V came to 9 bases and at J to 0 bases, leaving 6 bases not matched to a gene. This CDR3 comprises 15 residues. For the CDR3, the DNA is TGTGCCACCGTTTTGACAGGGTCGAACACCGGGGAGCTGTTTTTT. Translating gives CATVLTGSNTGELFF.

This clonotype showed up just once. J is TRBJ2-2 and V is TRBV7-9; 8 positions agree with TRBD1. In germline, CDR1 is SEHNR, CDR2 FQNEAQ (reference sequence). This CDR3 region has 20 residues. The J segment lost 5 bases and the V segment lost 5 bases, leaving 22 bases of the junction unmatched. The CDR3 loop reads CASSPRTGLRSGLQTGELFF. The CDR3 coding sequence is TGTGCCAGCAGCCCGAGGACAGGGTTGAGGTCAGGCCTACAGACCGGGGAGCTGTTTTTT.

The chain links TRBV5-6 to TRBJ2-1; TRBD2 matches 7 bases. Per germline, CDR1 SGHDT and CDR2 YYEEEE. V was pared by 3 bases and J by 0 bases, with 6 bases of the junction left unmatched. The CDR3 sequence is 16 residues long. CDR3 region: CASSSDGGSSYNEQFF. Written as DNA, the CDR3 is TGTGCCAGCAGCTCGGACGGGGGGAGCTCCTACAATGAGCAGTTCTTC.

The V and J genes are TRBV5-6 and TRBJ2-7, with 7 positions matching TRBD1. There are 16 residues in the CDR3. Germline CDR1 and CDR2: SGHDT and YYEEEE. J was trimmed by 3 bases and V by 1 base; bases with no gene match: 10. The chain's CDR3 is CASSLLGSGTDYEQYF. CDR3 DNA sequence: TGTGCCAGCAGCTTGCTAGGATCGGGGACAGACTACGAGCAGTACTTC.

Notes on this clonotype: A single base separates this from a much larger clone, so it may be a read error. V usage is TRBV29-1 and J usage is TRBJ2-3; no firm D call. Per germline, CDR1 SQVTM and CDR2 ANQGSEA. The CDR3 consists of 14 residues. CDR3 residues: CSHRSQLDMGTQYF. In DNA, the CDR3 is TGCAGTCATAGGTCGCAGCTAGACATGGGTACGCAGTATTTT.

This clonotype was seen ten or more times. V usage is TRBV6-1 and J usage is TRBJ2-6; 9 bases align to TRBD1. Looked up from germline, CDR1 is MNHNS and CDR2 is SASEGT. The CDR3 consists of 17 residues. Losses at the gene ends were 7 bases for V and 0 bases for J; bases not matched to a gene: 7. CDR3 nucleotide sequence: TGTGCCAGCACCAACCCGGGACAGGGCTCTGGGGCCAACGTCCTGACTTTC. It specifies CASTNPGQGSGANVLTF.

With regard to this clonotype: At one end, the junction sequence differs from germline, possibly due to a read error. This chain uses TRBV7-9 with TRBJ2-6; perhaps D is TRBD1 or TRBD2 (5 bases each). CDR1 SEHNR and CDR2 FQNEAQ come from the germline V gene (reference sequence). This CDR3 spans 16 amino acids. CDR3 bases: TGTGCCAGCGGAGGCTATAGGAGCTCTGGGGCCAACGTCCGGACTTTC. Translated: CASGGYRSSGANVRTF.